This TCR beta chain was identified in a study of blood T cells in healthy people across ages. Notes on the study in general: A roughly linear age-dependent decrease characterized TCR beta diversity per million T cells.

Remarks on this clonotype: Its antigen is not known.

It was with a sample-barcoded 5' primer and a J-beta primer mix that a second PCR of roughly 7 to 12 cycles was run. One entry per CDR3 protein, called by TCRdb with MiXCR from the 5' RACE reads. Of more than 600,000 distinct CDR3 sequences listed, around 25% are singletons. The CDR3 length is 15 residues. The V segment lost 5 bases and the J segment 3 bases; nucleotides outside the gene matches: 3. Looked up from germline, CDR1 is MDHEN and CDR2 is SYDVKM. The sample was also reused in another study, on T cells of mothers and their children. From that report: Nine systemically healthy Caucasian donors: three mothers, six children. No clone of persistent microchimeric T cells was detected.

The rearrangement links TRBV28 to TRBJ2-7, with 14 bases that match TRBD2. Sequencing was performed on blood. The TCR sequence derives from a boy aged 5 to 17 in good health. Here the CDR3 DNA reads TGTGCCAGCAGTCCGGGACTAGCGGGAGACTACGAGCAGTACTTC. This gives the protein CASSPGLAGDYEQYF.